This is a list of T cell receptor beta chains from one sample in a study of T cell responses to AZD1222 COVID-19 vaccine. Clones were sequenced by immunoSEQ multiplex PCR, and TCRdb holds only the in-frame ones, with some missing. The profile shows 70,000 to 90,000 clones, 90% of them singletons. This specimen was peripheral blood, taken on day 0 of AZD1222 vaccination. These receptors were taken from an adult in good health. Each CDR3 is given with its conserved first and last residue. A D gene is named only where the DNA matches it firmly. Clone size is stated in some rows and not others, as once, few, many or a class when expanded.

J gene,D gene,V gene,clone size,CDR3 length,CDR3 protein,CDR3 DNA
TRBJ2-2,NA,TRBV6-5,NA,15,CASKGARGNTGELFF,TGTGCCAGCAAGGGAGCGAGGGGAAACACCGGGGAGCTGTTTTTT
TRBJ2-7,NA,TRBV5-5,NA,15,CASSLGSRVYYEQYF,TGTGCCAGCAGCTTGGGGTCCAGGGTCTACTACGAGCAGTACTTC
TRBJ2-2,NA,TRBV6-5,NA,12,CASRTGTGELFF,TGTGCCAGCAGGACTGGTACCGGGGAGCTGTTTTTT
TRBJ2-5,NA,TRBV14,NA,17,CASSQGTHGGPQETQYF,TGTGCCAGCAGCCAAGGTACCCACGGGGGGCCCCAAGAGACCCAGTACTTC
TRBJ2-7,TRBD2,TRBV7-9,once,16,CASSFSGRGSNYEQYF,TGTGCCAGCAGCTTTTCGGGGCGGGGGTCCAACTACGAGCAGTACTTC
TRBJ2-1,NA,TRBV15,NA,15,CATSRVQGGPDEQFF,TGTGCCACCAGCAGAGTTCAGGGGGGTCCGGATGAGCAGTTCTTC
TRBJ1-5,NA,TRBV19,NA,15,CASRGRKDSNQPQHF,TGTGCCAGTAGGGGGCGGAAAGATAGCAATCAGCCCCAGCATTTT
TRBJ1-2,NA,TRBV3-1/TRBV3-2,NA,13,CASSGQLYRGYTF,TGTGCCAGCAGCGGGCAACTCTACAGGGGCTACACCTTC
TRBJ1-1,NA,TRBV7-9,NA,13,CASSQGSNTEAFF,TGTGCCAGCAGCCAAGGATCGAACACTGAAGCTTTCTTT
TRBJ1-2,NA,TRBV6-2/TRBV6-3,NA,18,CASSNRDLIGHSLYGYTF,TGTGCCAGCAGCAACAGGGATCTAATTGGTCACAGCCTTTATGGCTACACCTTC
TRBJ2-5,NA,TRBV14,NA,15,CASSPARGAGETQYF,TGTGCCAGCAGCCCAGCCCGGGGAGCAGGGGAGACCCAGTACTTC
TRBJ1-4,NA,TRBV9,NA,15,CASSVRDATNEKLFF,TGTGCCAGCAGCGTAAGAGATGCAACTAATGAAAAACTGTTTTTT
TRBJ1-1,NA,TRBV12-5,NA,15,CASGLKRQGNTEAFF,TGTGCTAGTGGTTTGAAGCGGCAGGGGAACACTGAAGCTTTCTTT
TRBJ2-5,TRBD2,TRBV13,NA,16,CASSLGLAGDVETQYF,TGTGCCAGCAGCCTTGGACTAGCGGGAGATGTAGAGACCCAGTACTTC
TRBJ1-2,TRBD1,TRBV28,NA,14,CASNSPGTGGGYTF,TGTGCCAGCAACTCCCCGGGGACAGGGGGGGGCTACACCTTC
TRBJ1-2,NA,TRBV30,NA,10,CAWGLYGYTF,TGTGCCTGGGGACTCTATGGCTACACCTTC
TRBJ2-3,NA,TRBV6-5,NA,15,CASSYSTRSTDTQYF,TGTGCCAGCAGTTACTCGACGCGGAGCACAGATACGCAGTATTTT
TRBJ2-7,NA,TRBV25-1,NA,12,CASRNRGYEQYF,TGTGCCAGCAGAAACCGAGGGTACGAGCAGTACTTC
TRBJ2-7,NA,TRBV18,NA,13,CASSPQGLGEQYF,TGTGCCAGCTCACCACAAGGGCTGGGGGAGCAGTACTTC
TRBJ1-5,NA,TRBV30,NA,14,CASKGQGLYQPQHF,TGTGCCTCCAAGGGGCAGGGCCTCTATCAGCCCCAGCATTTT
TRBJ2-5,NA,TRBV3-1/TRBV3-2,NA,14,CASSHRGSQETQYF,TGTGCCAGCAGCCATCGGGGGTCCCAAGAGACCCAGTACTTC
TRBJ2-7,TRBD2,TRBV10-1,NA,14,CASSEMAGDYEQYF,TGCGCCAGCAGTGAAATGGCGGGAGACTACGAGCAGTACTTC
TRBJ2-1,TRBD1,TRBV7-3,NA,14,CASSPGQGYNEQFF,TGTGCCAGCAGCCCCGGACAGGGATACAATGAGCAGTTCTTC
TRBJ2-1,NA,TRBV5-5,once,12,CASSTPGFEQFF,TGTGCCAGCAGTACTCCGGGATTTGAGCAGTTCTTC
TRBJ1-3,NA,TRBV5-1,NA,15,CASSPRTDSGNTIYF,TGCGCCAGCAGCCCTAGGACGGACTCTGGAAACACCATATATTTT
TRBJ2-7,TRBD1,TRBV29-1,NA,12,CSAGQGTDEQYF,TGCAGCGCCGGACAGGGCACCGACGAGCAGTACTTC
TRBJ1-2,TRBD1,TRBV4-2,NA,15,CASSQEGGQGLGYTF,TGTGCCAGCAGCCAGGAGGGAGGACAGGGGCTCGGCTACACCTTC
TRBJ2-1,TRBD2,TRBV28,NA,16,CASSFAGTSGSSEQFF,TGTGCCAGCAGTTTTGCCGGGACTAGCGGGAGCAGTGAGCAGTTCTTC
TRBJ2-3,TRBD1,TRBV7-2,NA,16,CASSLPTGGATDTQYF,TGTGCCAGCAGCTTGCCTACAGGGGGCGCCACAGATACGCAGTATTTT
TRBJ1-1,TRBD1,TRBV10-2,NA,15,CASTRTGRRYTEAFF,TGCGCCAGCACCCGGACAGGGAGGAGGTACACTGAAGCTTTCTTT
TRBJ2-7,TRBD1,TRBV28,NA,13,CASSPGQGYEQYF,TGTGCCAGCAGTCCGGGACAGGGGTACGAGCAGTACTTC
TRBJ1-1,NA,TRBV6-2/TRBV6-3,NA,14,CASSYAHQGGEAFF,TGTGCCAGCAGTTACGCACACCAAGGTGGTGAAGCTTTCTTT
TRBJ1-6,NA,TRBV19,NA,14,CASNSKTNNSPLHF,TGTGCCAGTAATAGTAAAACCAATAATTCACCCCTCCACTTT
TRBJ1-5,TRBD1,TRBV10-2,few,14,CASRATGADQPQHF,TGCGCCAGCAGGGCGACAGGGGCCGATCAGCCCCAGCATTTT
TRBJ1-1,NA,TRBV5-1,NA,13,CASSLARGSEAFF,TGCGCCAGCAGCTTGGCCCGGGGTAGTGAAGCTTTCTTT
TRBJ2-2,TRBD1,TRBV5-1,few,15,CASSWGTENTGELFF,TGCGCCAGCAGCTGGGGGACAGAGAACACCGGGGAGCTGTTTTTT
TRBJ2-7,TRBD1,TRBV3-1/TRBV3-2,NA,14,CASSRKDRGGEQYF,TGTGCCAGCAGCCGGAAGGACAGGGGCGGCGAGCAGTACTTC
TRBJ1-2,NA,TRBV12-3/TRBV12-4,once,13,CASSLHETYGYTF,TGTGCCAGCAGTCTTCATGAGACCTATGGCTACACCTTC
TRBJ2-2,NA,TRBV19,NA,23,CASSIPLGQSPGLGAMGAGELFF,TGTGCCAGTAGTATCCCATTGGGACAATCCCCCGGGTTAGGGGCGATGGGGGCCGGGGAGCTGTTTTTT
TRBJ2-7,NA,TRBV30,NA,12,CAWSGGAYEQYF,TGTGCCTGGAGCGGCGGCGCCTACGAGCAGTACTTC
TRBJ2-1,NA,TRBV9,once,15,CASSVARGGFNEQFF,TGTGCCAGCAGCGTAGCCAGGGGGGGATTCAATGAGCAGTTCTTC
TRBJ1-6,NA,TRBV6-1,NA,16,CASSELVGRSHSPLHF,TGTGCCAGCAGTGAATTGGTGGGCCGGTCCCATTCACCCCTCCACTTT